The sequence of this T cell receptor beta chain was determined in a study of shared clonotypes between healthy human individuals. This clone has just one count. Data came from immunoSEQ multiplex PCR; TCRdb stores just in-frame clones and leaves some out. The sample includes roughly 2.6 million clones, about 92% of them seen just once. This CDR3 is 15 amino acids long. CDR1 is MNHEY, CDR2 SVGAGI, per germline. With 6 bases clipped from V and 4 bases from J, the junction kept 8 bases outside the gene matches. The chain couples TRBV6-5 to TRBJ1-1, with TRBD1 identical over 10 bases. The specimen sequenced was naive CD4+ T cells sorted from blood. Subset denoted: CD45RA+ positively selected. This sequence was found in a man aged 18-30 years in good health. CDR3 in DNA: TGTGCCAGCAGCCACCGAGGGACAGGGGCCACTGAAGCTTTCTTT. Encoded protein: CASSHRGTGATEAFF.